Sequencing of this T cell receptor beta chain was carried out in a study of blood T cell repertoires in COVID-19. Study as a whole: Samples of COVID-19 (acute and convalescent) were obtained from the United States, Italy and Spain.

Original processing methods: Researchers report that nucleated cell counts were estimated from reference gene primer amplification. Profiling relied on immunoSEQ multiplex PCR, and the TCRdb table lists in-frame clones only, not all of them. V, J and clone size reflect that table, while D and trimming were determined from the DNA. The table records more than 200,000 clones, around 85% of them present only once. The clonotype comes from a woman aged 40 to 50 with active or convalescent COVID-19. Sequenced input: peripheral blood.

CDR3 residues: CASSYFTGQDSNYGYTF. The CDR3 coding sequence is TGTGCCAGCAGTTACTTTACCGGCCAAGACTCTAACTATGGCTACACCTTC. The V gene is TRBV6-2 or TRBV6-3, the J gene TRBJ1-2; no reliable D call. Per the germline V gene, CDR1 is MNHEY and CDR2 is SVGEGT. Trimming took off 1 base at V and 0 bases at J, with 15 bases between the two ends. This CDR3 comprises 17 residues.